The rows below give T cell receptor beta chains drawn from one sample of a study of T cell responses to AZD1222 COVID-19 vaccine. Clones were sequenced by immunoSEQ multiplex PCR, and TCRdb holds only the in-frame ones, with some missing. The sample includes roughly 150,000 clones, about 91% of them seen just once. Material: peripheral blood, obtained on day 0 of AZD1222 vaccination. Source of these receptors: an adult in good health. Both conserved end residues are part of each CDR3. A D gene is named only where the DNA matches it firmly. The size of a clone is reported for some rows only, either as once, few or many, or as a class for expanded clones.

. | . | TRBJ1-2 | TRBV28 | CASRWGRSLVGPYGYTF | TGTGCCAGCAGATGGGGGAGGAGCTTGGTGGGGCCCTATGGCTACACCTTC
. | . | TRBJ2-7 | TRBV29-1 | CSVETGYSYEQYF | TGCAGCGTCGAAACAGGTTACTCCTACGAGCAGTACTTC
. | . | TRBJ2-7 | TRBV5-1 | CASSVQALLEEQYF | TGCGCCAGCAGCGTCCAGGCTCTCCTAGAGGAGCAGTACTTC
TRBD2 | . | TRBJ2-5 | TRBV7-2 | CASGTSGYETQYF | TGTGCCAGCGGGACTAGCGGGTACGAGACCCAGTACTTC
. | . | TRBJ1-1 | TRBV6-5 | CASSYGGGGASGGAFF | TGTGCCAGCAGTTACGGCGGAGGGGGGGCAAGTGGAGGAGCTTTCTTT
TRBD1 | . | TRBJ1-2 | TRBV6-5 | CASSRGQGGNYGYTF | TGTGCCAGCAGTCGCGGACAGGGAGGGAACTATGGCTACACCTTC
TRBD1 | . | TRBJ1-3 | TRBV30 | CAWRDRGRSGNTIYF | TGTGCCTGGAGGGACAGGGGGCGTTCTGGAAACACCATATATTTT
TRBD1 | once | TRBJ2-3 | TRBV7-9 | CASSLGDRGERTDTQYF | TGTGCCAGCAGCTTAGGGGACAGGGGCGAACGCACAGATACGCAGTATTTT
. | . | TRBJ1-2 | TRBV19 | CASSISTSWSVDGYTF | TGTGCCAGTAGTATCTCGACCTCGTGGAGCGTCGATGGCTACACCTTC
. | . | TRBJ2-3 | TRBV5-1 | CASRTGGADTQYF | TGCGCCAGCAGGACCGGGGGCGCAGATACGCAGTATTTT
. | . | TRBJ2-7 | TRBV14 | CASSLGWTRNEQYF | TGTGCCAGCAGCCTTGGTTGGACGCGCAACGAGCAGTACTTC
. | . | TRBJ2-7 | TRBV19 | CASRGRAGVIGEQYF | TGTGCCAGTAGAGGAAGAGCAGGGGTAATTGGCGAGCAGTACTTC
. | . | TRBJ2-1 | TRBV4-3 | CASSQDPRGSGRPINEQFF | TGCGCCAGCAGCCAAGATCCGAGGGGAAGTGGGAGGCCAATCAATGAGCAGTTCTTC